The TCR beta chain described here comes from a study of cytomegalovirus exposure and HLA in healthy donors. Looked up from germline, CDR1 is SQVTM and CDR2 is ANQGSEA. Trimming took 6 bases from V and 3 from J; bases not matched to a gene: 4. This CDR3 contains 13 residues. This table comes from immunoSEQ multiplex PCR, and its TCRdb copy is limited to in-frame clones, with some not included. The sample yields fewer than 200,000 clones, about 86% seen once. Source material: PBMCs. The TCR comes from a woman under 30 in good health and CMV-seronegative. V gene TRBV29-1 combines with J gene TRBJ2-3, with TRBD2 matching 9 bases. The CDR3 here is CSVPGLATDTQYF. Written as DNA, the CDR3 is TGCAGCGTCCCGGGACTAGCAACAGATACGCAGTATTTT.